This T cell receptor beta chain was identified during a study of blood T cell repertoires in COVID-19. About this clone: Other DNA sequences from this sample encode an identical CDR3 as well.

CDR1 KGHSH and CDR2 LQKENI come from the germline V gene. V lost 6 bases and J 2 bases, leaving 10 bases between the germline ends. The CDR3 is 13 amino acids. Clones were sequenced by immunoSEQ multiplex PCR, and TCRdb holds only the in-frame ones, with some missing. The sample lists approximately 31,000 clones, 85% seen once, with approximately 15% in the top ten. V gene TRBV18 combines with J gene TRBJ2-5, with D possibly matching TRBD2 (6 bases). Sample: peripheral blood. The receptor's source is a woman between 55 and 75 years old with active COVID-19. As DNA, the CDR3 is TGTGCCAGCTCCCCGGGACTTCAAGAGACCCAGTACTTC. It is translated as CASSPGLQETQYF.